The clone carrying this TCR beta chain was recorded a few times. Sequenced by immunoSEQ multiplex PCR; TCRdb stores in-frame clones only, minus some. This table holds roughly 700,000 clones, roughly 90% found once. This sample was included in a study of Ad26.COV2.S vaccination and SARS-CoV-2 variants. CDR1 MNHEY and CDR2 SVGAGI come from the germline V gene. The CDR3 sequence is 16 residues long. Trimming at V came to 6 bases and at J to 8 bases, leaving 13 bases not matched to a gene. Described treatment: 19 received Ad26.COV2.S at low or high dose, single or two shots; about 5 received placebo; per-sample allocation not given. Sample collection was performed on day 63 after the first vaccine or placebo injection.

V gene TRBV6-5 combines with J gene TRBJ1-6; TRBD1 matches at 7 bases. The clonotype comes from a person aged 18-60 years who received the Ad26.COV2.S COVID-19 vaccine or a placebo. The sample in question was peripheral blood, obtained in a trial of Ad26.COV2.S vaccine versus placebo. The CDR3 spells CASSYATGIGYSPLHF. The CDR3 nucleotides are TGTGCCAGCAGCTACGCGACAGGGATCGGATATTCACCCCTCCACTTT.